The T cell receptor beta chain under discussion was sequenced for a study of immune cell composition in non-small cell lung cancer. This table comes from immunoSEQ multiplex PCR, and its TCRdb copy is limited to in-frame clones, with some not included. The sample includes over 4,500 clones, just over 75% of them seen just once. The receptor comes from a human donor with non-small cell lung cancer. The sample consisted of lung tumor tissue.

This CDR3 reads CASSDRGLSGNTIYF. The CDR3 DNA reads TGCGCCAGTTCGGACAGGGGACTCTCTGGAAACACCATATATTTT. The J gene is TRBJ1-3, the V gene TRBV5-1, with TRBD1 matching 9 bases. This CDR3 is built from 15 residues. CDR1 is SGHRS and CDR2 is YFSETQ in the germline V gene. With 8 bases clipped from V and 0 bases from J, the junction kept 6 bases outside the gene matches.